This T cell receptor (beta chain) derives from a study of blood T cell repertoires in COVID-19. Method: immunoSEQ multiplex PCR; TCRdb's copy keeps in-frame clones and lacks some. The data show a few hundred thousand clones, 80% to 90% seen once. CDR1 SGHAT and CDR2 FQDESV come from the germline V gene (reference sequence). V shed 1 base, J shed 6 bases, and the junction held 2 bases outside the gene matches. This CDR3 region has 13 residues. Source material: peripheral blood. This clonotype originated in a woman between 45 and 65 years old with acute or convalescent COVID-19. The chain uses TRBV11-1 and TRBJ1-1; 7 bases fit TRBD1. In nucleotides, the CDR3 is TGTGCCAGCAGCTTAGTTCAGGGGGCTGAAGCTTTCTTT. This codes for CASSLVQGAEAFF.